This entry features one T cell receptor (beta chain) sequence. What it binds is not known. A J-beta primer mix and a sample-barcoded 5' primer were used in a second PCR of about 7 to 12 cycles. Each CDR3 protein is one row after TCRdb ran MiXCR on the 5' RACE reads. Seen here are about 1.8 million distinct CDR3 sequences, roughly 52% observed once, and the top ten hold approximately 2.1%. CDR3 length: 16 amino acids. J lost 10 bases, V lost 2 bases, and 7 bases had no gene match. CDR1 LGHNA and CDR2 YSLEER come from the germline V gene. The data stem from a study of blood T cells in healthy people across ages. Study results and limitations: Any conclusive comparison of naive versus antigen-experienced cells was prevented by using unsorted PBMCs.

The TCR sequence derives from a woman aged 40 to 50 in good health. The sequenced sample was blood. V is TRBV4-3 and J is TRBJ2-1, with 14 bases matching TRBD2. CDR3 protein: CASSQNPGLAGDEQFF. The CDR3 bases are TGCGCCAGCAGCCAAAACCCGGGACTAGCGGGGGACGAGCAGTTCTTC.